Below, 26 T cell receptor beta chains from the same sample are listed, as sequenced in a study of regulatory T cells in long-lasting Graves disease. The time point: newly diagnosed GD, antithyroid drugs for less than 3 months. Generation of the TCR library employed RNA extracted from PBMCs. Relying on iRepertoire HTBI primers and Arm-PCR of CDR3 regions, the team built TCR beta libraries. TCRdb re-called the multiplex PCR reads through MiXCR, storing one row per CDR3 protein. Of a few hundred thousand distinct CDR3 sequences listed, 15% to 20% are singletons. The specimen was peripheral blood mononuclear cells (PBMCs), collected at new diagnosis, from a patient treated with antithyroid drugs. The receptors originated from a female donor with Graves disease.

This sequence joins TRBV5-4 and TRBJ2-1, with D perhaps TRBD1 or TRBD2 (5 bases each). The CDR3 runs 14 residues. Germline CDR1 and CDR2: SGHNT and YYREEE (reference sequence). V gave up 2 bases and J gave up 9 bases, with 15 bases separating them. DNA of the CDR3: TGTGCCAGCAGCTTTTCACTCGAGAGGGGTGAGCAGTTCTTC. Protein sequence: CASSFSLERGEQFF.

Ten or more counts support this clonotype. This rearrangement joins TRBV28 to TRBJ1-5; a weak D match, TRBD1 (5 bases). The CDR3 length is 13 residues. V was shortened by 8 bases and J by 0 bases, with 8 bases between the two germline ends. Germline loops: CDR1 MDHEN, CDR2 SYDVKM. The CDR3 DNA follows: TGTGCCAGCGAGGGGTATAGCAATCAGCCCCAGCATTTT. Its protein product is CASEGYSNQPQHF. The whole variable domain, filled in from reference TRBV28 and TRBJ1-5, reads DVKVTQSSRYLVKRTGEKVFLECVQDMDHENMFWYRQDPGLGLRLIYFSYDVKMKEKGDIPEGYSVSREKKERFSLILESASTNQTSMYLCASEGYSNQPQHFGDGTRLSIL.

This clonotype was counted at least ten times. V gene TRBV19 combines with J gene TRBJ2-7, with TRBD2 identical over 11 bases. The germline V gene has CDR1 LNHDA and CDR2 SQIVND (reference sequence). CDR3 size: 18 residues. V shed 10 bases, J shed 4 bases, and the junction held 21 bases outside the gene matches. CDR3 loop: CATSRTGLAVFPPYEQYF. The CDR3 DNA is TGTGCCACGAGTAGAACGGGACTAGCGGTCTTTCCCCCTTACGAGCAGTACTTC.

A word on this clonotype: A far larger clone is just one base off, so this is likely a read error. The chain links TRBV7-9 to TRBJ2-5; 8 bases are a match to TRBD2. The trim removed 4 bases at V and 11 bases at J, leaving 12 bases unmatched. The CDR3 consists of 14 residues. Looked up from germline, CDR1 is SEHNR and CDR2 is FQNEAQ (reference sequence). In DNA, the CDR3 is TGTGCCAGCAGCTCCTCCGCGGGGGGCAATGAGCAGTACTTC. Translating it yields CASSSSAGGNEQYF.

The table lists this clonotype with many counts. DNA for the CDR3: TGTGCCAGTAGTGAGGACTGGGGCGACTATGGCTACACCTTC. Encoded protein: CASSEDWGDYGYTF. This chain links TRBV19 with TRBJ1-2; weak D call: TRBD1 (5 bases). This CDR3 is built from 14 residues. The V gene lost 5 bases and the J gene lost 3 bases, with 13 bases spanning the gap. CDR1 is LNHDA and CDR2 is SQIVND in the germline V gene (reference sequence).

A single count supports this clonotype. Given a far larger clone just one base away, this is likely a sequencing read error. V and J are TRBV6-1 and TRBJ2-1; unclear D gene. TRBJ2-5 explains the end of the DNA better; the J call may be wrong. The CDR3 has 14 amino acids. Germline-derived CDR1 and CDR2 are MNHNS and SASEGT. The CDR3 loop is CASSEWQTQETQYF. The CDR3 DNA is TGTGCCAGCAGTGAATGGCAGACCCAAGAGACCCAGTACTTC.

This clonotype was seen more than once but under ten times. The CDR3 nucleotides are TGTGCCAGCAGCCAAGAAGGGACTCCCACATCGGCGCAGTTCTTC. This gives the protein CASSQEGTPTSAQFF. The rearrangement links TRBV4-2 to TRBJ2-1; a weak D match, TRBD2 (6 bases). The ends were cut back, 0 bases at V and 12 bases at J, with 18 bases in the middle. The CDR3 extends over 15 amino acids. Germline CDR1 is LGHNA and CDR2 is YNFKEQ.

In its sample, this clonotype was seen many times. This chain links TRBV7-9 with TRBJ2-5; D not certain. Trimming removed 5 bases from V and 5 bases from J, with 12 bases in between. CDR1 is SEHNR, CDR2 FQNEAQ, per germline (reference sequence). The length of the CDR3 is 13 residues. The CDR3 protein is CASSHLQGETQYF. DNA for the CDR3: TGTGCCAGCAGCCATTTACAAGGGGAGACCCAGTACTTC.

This clonotype was seen ten or more times. CDR3 region: CASVRTENTEAFF. CDR3 nucleotides: TGTGCCAGCGTGAGGACAGAGAACACTGAAGCTTTCTTT. The V and J genes are TRBV2 and TRBJ1-1, with D possibly TRBD1 on 6 matching bases. V was pared by 8 bases and J by 1 base, with 11 bases between. The CDR3 consists of 13 residues. From germline, CDR1 is SNHLY and CDR2 FYNNEI.

This clonotype was observed at least ten times. The chain has TRBV27 and TRBJ1-1, with 7 positions matching TRBD1. Unmatched junction bases numbered 7, after V lost 5 bases and J lost 7 bases. In germline, CDR1 is MNHEY, CDR2 SMNVEV (reference sequence). The CDR3 consists of 13 residues. CDR3 DNA: TGTGCCAGCAGTAGGAAAGGGACAGTTGAAGCTTTCTTT. Protein product: CASSRKGTVEAFF.

This clonotype occurred many times. The chain uses TRBV7-9 and TRBJ2-1; 14 bases match TRBD2. CDR3 size: 16 residues. The ends lost 1 base at V and 6 bases at J; junction bases unmatched: 2. In germline, CDR1 is SEHNR, CDR2 FQNEAQ (reference sequence). The CDR3 nucleotides read TGTGCCAGCAGCTTAGATGGACTAGCGGGAGGCAATGAGCAGTTCTTC. Amino acid sequence: CASSLDGLAGGNEQFF.

The CDR3 DNA follows: TGCAGTGCTAGAGATATCCGTTGGGGGGGGGCGCGGGAGACCCAGTACTTC. It codes for CSARDIRWGGARETQYF. This chain connects TRBV20-1 to TRBJ2-5, with D maybe TRBD2 (7 bases). The CDR3 spans 17 residues. In germline, CDR1 is DFQATT, CDR2 SNEGSKA (reference sequence). V gave up 0 bases and J gave up 5 bases, with 22 bases separating them.

This clonotype was seen repeatedly, ten times or more. Here the CDR3 reads CATSDLSPTQPQHF. The DNA of the CDR3 is TGTGCCACCAGTGATTTGTCTCCGACCCAGCCCCAGCATTTT. V is TRBV24-1 and J is TRBJ1-5; D gene ambiguous. The CDR3 is made up of 14 amino acids. Germline-derived CDR1 and CDR2 are KGHDR and SFDVKD. The germline V and J ends were trimmed by 0 bases and 7 bases, with 9 bases remaining between them.

About this clonotype: It may be a read error: a sequence one base away is much more abundant. The chain couples TRBV18 to TRBJ2-7; D perhaps matches TRBD2 (5 bases). CDR1 is KGHSH and CDR2 is LQKENI in the germline V gene. The V and J ends lost 6 bases and 7 bases respectively, with 22 bases between them. The CDR3 runs 15 residues. The CDR3 nucleotides are TGTGCCAGCTCGTCGGGAACCTTCTCCTACAATGAGCAGTACTTC. Residues: CASSSGTFSYNEQYF.

The sample holds many counts of this clonotype. This chain links TRBV11-3 with TRBJ1-1; the match to TRBD1 covers 8 bases. The CDR3 loop spans 12 amino acids. V lost 6 bases and J lost 11; bases outside the gene matches: 8. CDR1 and CDR2 (germline): SGHNT, YENEEA. The CDR3 nucleotides read TGTGCCAGCAGATCCACAGGGGGTGACGCTTTCTTT. As protein: CASRSTGGDAFF.

This clonotype was seen repeatedly, ten times or more. This rearrangement joins TRBV12-3 or TRBV12-4 to TRBJ2-1, with D hard to call. V was clipped by 1 base and J by 3 bases, with 10 bases between them. This CDR3 contains 15 residues. This CDR3 reads CASSLVQPGYNEQFF. The CDR3 DNA sequence: TGTGCCAGCAGTTTAGTACAGCCTGGCTACAATGAGCAGTTCTTC.

The rearrangement links TRBV4-1 to TRBJ1-1; D uncertain. Between the trimmed V and J ends, which lost 1 base and 0 bases, there was a span of 12 bases. Germline CDR1 is MGHRA and CDR2 is YSYEKL. This CDR3 contains 16 residues. This CDR3 is CASSQGAGPMNTEAFF. The CDR3 DNA follows: TGCGCCAGCAGCCAAGGAGCCGGGCCAATGAACACTGAAGCTTTCTTT.

This clonotype was seen ten or more times. Here the CDR3 reads CASSTPLEKFGQGSYNEQFF. The DNA for the CDR3 is TGTGCCAGCAGTACCCCCTTAGAAAAATTCGGTCAAGGGAGTTACAATGAGCAGTTCTTC. The chain employs TRBV28 and TRBJ2-1, with D possibly matching TRBD2 (5 bases). Trimming took off 5 bases at V and 4 bases at J, with 30 bases between the two ends. CDR3 length equals 20 residues. Germline loops: CDR1 MDHEN, CDR2 SYDVKM.

The rearrangement uses TRBV28 and TRBJ1-4; D uncertain. The CDR3 loop spans 17 amino acids. The V gene's germline CDR1 is MDHEN and CDR2 SYDVKM. Trimming removed 5 bases from V and 6 bases from J, with 22 bases in between. CDR3 DNA: TGTGCCAGCAGTGTCACCCACGTACCAGGCCCGGATGAAAAACTGTTTTTT. This gives the protein CASSVTHVPGPDEKLFF.

This clonotype showed up many times. This chain connects TRBV7-2 to TRBJ2-1; 12 bases fit TRBD2. The V and J ends lost 5 bases and 5 bases, in that order; junction bases with no gene match: 13. The length of the CDR3 is 18 residues. Germline CDR1 is SGHTA and CDR2 is FQGNSA. CDR3 in amino acids: CASSPRLAGDWTDNEQFF. The CDR3 nucleotides read TGTGCCAGCAGCCCAAGACTAGCGGGAGATTGGACCGACAATGAGCAGTTCTTC. The whole variable domain, remainder taken from reference TRBV7-2 and TRBJ2-1, is GAGVSQSPSNKVTEKGKDVELRCDPISGHTALYWYRQSLGQGLEFLIYFQGNSAPDKSGLPSDRFSAERTGGSVSTLTIQRTQQEDSAVYLCASSPRLAGDWTDNEQFFGPGTRLTVL.

This clonotype showed up many times. The chain carries TRBV30 and TRBJ1-4, with no clear D. The V gene lost 2 bases and the J gene lost 8 bases, with 21 bases spanning the gap. The CDR3 is made up of 16 amino acids. Germline V lookup: CDR1 GTSNPN, CDR2 SVGIG (reference sequence). The CDR3 loop reads CAWSPRPQAASEKLFF. Here the CDR3 DNA reads TGTGCCTGGAGTCCACGGCCGCAGGCGGCCAGCGAAAAACTGTTTTTT. The variable domain in full, with the rest retrieved from reference TRBV30 and TRBJ1-4, is SQTIHQWPATLVQPVGSPLSLECTVEGTSNPNLYWYRQAAGRGLQLLFYSVGIGQISSEVPQNLSASRPQDRQFILSSKKLLLSDSGFYLCAWSPRPQAASEKLFFGSGTQLSVL.

The chain carries TRBV6-2 or TRBV6-3 and TRBJ2-3, with TRBD1 matching over 8 bases. The V and J ends lost 7 bases and 2 bases, in that order; junction bases with no gene match: 8. This CDR3 has 15 residues. Germline lookup yields CDR1 MNHEY and CDR2 SVGEGT. CDR3 bases: TGTGCCAGCACCTCCGACAGGGGCAACACAGATACGCAGTATTTT. Its protein is CASTSDRGNTDTQYF.

There are many counts of this clonotype. This chain connects TRBV6-1 to TRBJ1-4, with 8 bases matching TRBD1. This CDR3 has 14 amino acids. The V segment lost 5 bases and the J segment 5 bases; nucleotides outside the gene matches: 4. Germline V lookup: CDR1 MNHNS, CDR2 SASEGT. In DNA, the CDR3 is TGTGCCAGCAGTACGGGACAGGAGAATGAAAAACTGTTTTTT. Translated, it gives CASSTGQENEKLFF.

This clonotype showed up just a few times. A clone one base away is much larger, so this may be a read error. The J gene is TRBJ2-1, the V gene TRBV27, with TRBD2 matching over 8 bases. Trimming removed 8 bases from V and 8 bases from J; junction bases left unmatched: 11. Germline V gene data show CDR1 as MNHEY and CDR2 as SMNVEV (reference sequence). This CDR3 has 14 residues. For the CDR3, the DNA is TGTGCCAGCCGCTTGCTAGCGGGTCTCGATGAGCAGTTCTTC. It encodes CASRLLAGLDEQFF.

A remark on this clonotype: A read error is the likely source, as a far larger clone sits one nucleotide away. This chain uses TRBV12-3 or TRBV12-4 with TRBJ1-3; no firm D call. The CDR3 contains 15 residues. Trimming took 8 bases from V and 0 from J, leaving 14 bases between them. For the CDR3, the DNA is TGTGCCAGCGGCTTAGGTCGGAACTCTGGAAACACCATATATTTT. Protein sequence: CASGLGRNSGNTIYF.

Note on this clonotype: This may stem from a read error, because a much larger clone lies one nucleotide away. The chain has TRBV6-1 and TRBJ1-2; 12 bases are shared with TRBD1. Germline-derived CDR1 and CDR2 are MNHNS and SASEGT. The V gene end was trimmed by 4 bases and the J gene end by 4 bases; junction bases not matched to a gene: 4. This CDR3 is built from 15 residues. CDR3 in amino acids: CASSVAGQGAYGYTF. In nucleotides, the CDR3 is TGTGCCAGCAGTGTAGCGGGACAGGGGGCCTATGGCTACACCTTC.